This T cell receptor beta chain is from a study of CD8+ T cells in alopecia areata. General observations from the study: Clonality was higher in lesional than normal scalp, especially in alopecia totalis/universalis.

RNA, once extracted, was reverse transcribed into cDNA for use as the sequencing template. Assay used: immunoSEQ multiplex PCR; TCRdb lists only in-frame clones, some missing. The table has about 190,000 clones, less than 70% seen once. About this clone itself: Antigen unknown.

Treatment of the sample: oral pan-JAK inhibitor, 5-10 mg twice daily. The sample was CD4+ T cells sorted from blood, taken around week 50, from a patient treated with tofacitinib. The TCR sequence derives from a human donor with alopecia areata.

CDR3 nucleotides: TGCAGCGTTGTCGGCAAGAACACTGAAGCTTTCTTT. It yields the protein CSVVGKNTEAFF. The chain recombines TRBV29-1 with TRBJ1-1; D is undetermined. V was clipped by 4 bases and J by 1 base, with 7 bases between them. The CDR3 has 12 amino acids. From germline, CDR1 is SQVTM and CDR2 ANQGSEA. Drawing the rest from reference TRBV29-1 and TRBJ1-1, the complete variable domain is SAVISQKPSRDICQRGTSLTIQCQVDSQVTMMFWYRQQPGQSLTLIATANQGSEATYESGFVIDKFPISRPNLTFSTLTVSNMSPEDSSIYLCSVVGKNTEAFFGQGTRLTVV.